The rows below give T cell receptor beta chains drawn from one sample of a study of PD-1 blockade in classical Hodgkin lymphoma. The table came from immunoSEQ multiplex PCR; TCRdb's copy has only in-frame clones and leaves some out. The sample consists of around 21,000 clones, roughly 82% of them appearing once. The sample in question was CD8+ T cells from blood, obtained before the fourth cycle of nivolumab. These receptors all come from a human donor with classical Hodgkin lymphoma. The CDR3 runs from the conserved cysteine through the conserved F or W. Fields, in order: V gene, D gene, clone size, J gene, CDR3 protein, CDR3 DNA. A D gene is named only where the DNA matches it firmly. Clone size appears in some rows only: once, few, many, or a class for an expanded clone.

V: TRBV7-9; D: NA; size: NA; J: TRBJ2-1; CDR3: CASIRGARGNEQFF; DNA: TGTGCCAGCATCCGGGGGGCCCGGGGGAATGAGCAGTTCTTC
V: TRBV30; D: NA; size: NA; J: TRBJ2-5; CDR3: CAWSAGQYIQETQYF; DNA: TGTGCCTGGAGCGCGGGACAGTATATCCAAGAGACCCAGTACTTC
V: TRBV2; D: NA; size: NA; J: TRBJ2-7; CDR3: CASTLAPLTRDEQYF; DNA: TGTGCCAGCACCCTGGCGCCCCTAACTAGGGACGAGCAGTACTTC
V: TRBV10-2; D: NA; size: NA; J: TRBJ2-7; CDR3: CASNPGLTTYEQYF; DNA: TGCGCCAGCAACCCGGGACTCACCACCTACGAGCAGTACTTC
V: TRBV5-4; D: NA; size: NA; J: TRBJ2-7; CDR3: CASSPGLPVEQYF; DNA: TGTGCCAGCAGCCCGGGACTCCCCGTCGAGCAGTACTTC
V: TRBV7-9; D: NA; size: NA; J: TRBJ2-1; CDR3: CASSASQRHNNEQFF; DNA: TGTGCCAGCAGCGCCTCCCAGCGTCATAACAATGAGCAGTTCTTC
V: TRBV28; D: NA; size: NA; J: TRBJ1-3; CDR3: CASSLWGAHGNTIYF; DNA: TGTGCCAGCAGTTTATGGGGGGCGCATGGAAACACCATATATTTT
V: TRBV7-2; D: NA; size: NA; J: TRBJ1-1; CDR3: CASKRQTMGGAFF; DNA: TGTGCCAGCAAGCGACAGACGATGGGGGGAGCTTTCTTT
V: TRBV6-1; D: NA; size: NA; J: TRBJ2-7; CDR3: CASSGQVWVYEQYF; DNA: TGTGCCAGCAGTGGACAGGTATGGGTCTACGAGCAGTACTTC
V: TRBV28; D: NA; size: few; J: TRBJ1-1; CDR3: CASRPYTGGNTEAFF; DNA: TGTGCCAGCAGGCCCTACACGGGGGGGAACACTGAAGCTTTCTTT
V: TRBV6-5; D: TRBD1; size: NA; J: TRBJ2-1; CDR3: CASSLSGTDYNEQFF; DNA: TGTGCCAGCTCCCTTTCCGGGACAGACTACAATGAGCAGTTCTTC
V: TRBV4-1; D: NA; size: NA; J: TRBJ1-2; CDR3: CASSQDPGGRYYGYTF; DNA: TGCGCCAGCAGCCAAGATCCTGGAGGGCGCTACTATGGCTACACCTTC
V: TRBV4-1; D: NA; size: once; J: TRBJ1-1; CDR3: CASSQGPPGGMNTEAFF; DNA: TGCGCCAGCAGCCAAGGGCCCCCGGGGGGGATGAACACTGAAGCTTTCTTT
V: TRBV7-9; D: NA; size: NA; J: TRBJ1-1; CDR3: CASSPGPGVNTEAFF; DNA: TGTGCCAGCAGCCCAGGACCAGGGGTGAACACTGAAGCTTTCTTT
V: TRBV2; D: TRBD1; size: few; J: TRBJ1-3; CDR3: CASGTPGQYSGNTIYF; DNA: TGTGCCAGCGGGACACCGGGACAGTACTCTGGAAACACCATATATTTT
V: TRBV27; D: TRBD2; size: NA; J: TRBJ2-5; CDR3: CASRLAGGRQETQYF; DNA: TGTGCCAGCAGACTAGCGGGGGGCCGGCAAGAGACCCAGTACTTC
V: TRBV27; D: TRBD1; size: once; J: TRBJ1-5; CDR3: CASSRQGEDQPQHF; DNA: TGTGCCAGCAGCCGACAGGGCGAGGATCAGCCCCAGCATTTT
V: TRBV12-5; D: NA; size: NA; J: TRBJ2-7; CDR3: CASGTYEQYF; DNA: TGTGCTAGTGGGACCTACGAGCAGTACTTC
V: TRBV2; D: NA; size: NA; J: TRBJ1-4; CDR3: CASSDPDIGEKLFF; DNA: TGTGCCAGCAGTGACCCCGACATCGGGGAAAAACTGTTTTTT
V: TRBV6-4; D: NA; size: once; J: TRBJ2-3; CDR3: CASSEVRAHLDTQYF; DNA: TGTGCCAGCAGTGAAGTTAGGGCGCATTTAGATACGCAGTATTTT
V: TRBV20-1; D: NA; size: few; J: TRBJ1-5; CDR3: CSARDGQPQHF; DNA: TGCAGTGCTAGAGATGGGCAGCCCCAGCATTTT
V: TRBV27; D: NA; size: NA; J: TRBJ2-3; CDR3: CASSPPSGGTDTQYF; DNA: TGTGCCAGCAGTCCCCCCAGCGGAGGCACAGATACGCAGTATTTT
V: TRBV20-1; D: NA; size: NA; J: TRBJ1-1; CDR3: CSAHLNTEAFF; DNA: TGCAGTGCTCACTTGAACACTGAAGCTTTCTTT
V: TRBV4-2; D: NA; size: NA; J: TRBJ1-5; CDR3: CASSQASQSNQPQHF; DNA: TGTGCCAGCAGCCAAGCGTCCCAGAGCAATCAGCCCCAGCATTTT
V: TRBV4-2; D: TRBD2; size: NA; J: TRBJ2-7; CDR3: CASSPYSGVFYEQYF; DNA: TGTGCCAGCAGCCCGTACAGCGGGGTCTTCTACGAGCAGTACTTC
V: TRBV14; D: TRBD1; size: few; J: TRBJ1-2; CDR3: CASSQDQTRGYGYTF; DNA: TGTGCCAGCAGCCAGGATCAGACCAGGGGGTATGGCTACACCTTC
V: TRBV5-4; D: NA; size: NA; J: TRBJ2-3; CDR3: CASSLEGQGDTQYF; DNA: TGTGCCAGCAGCTTGGAGGGGCAGGGAGATACGCAGTATTTT
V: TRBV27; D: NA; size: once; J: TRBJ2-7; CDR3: CASTIGAGTAPGEQYF; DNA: TGTGCCAGCACCATAGGGGCGGGCACCGCCCCGGGCGAGCAGTACTTC
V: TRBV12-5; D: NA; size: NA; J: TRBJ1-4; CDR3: CASGLEGGDEKLFF; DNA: TGTGCTAGTGGTTTGGAGGGCGGGGATGAAAAACTGTTTTTT
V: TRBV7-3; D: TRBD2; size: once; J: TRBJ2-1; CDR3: CASSPFGGGVNNEQFF; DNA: TGTGCCAGCAGCCCGTTTGGCGGGGGGGTTAACAATGAGCAGTTCTTC
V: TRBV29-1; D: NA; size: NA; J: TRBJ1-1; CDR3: CSVDQIREAFF; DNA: TGCAGCGTTGACCAGATCCGTGAAGCTTTCTTT
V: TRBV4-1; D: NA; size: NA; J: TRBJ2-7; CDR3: CASSQDSVFPGYEQYF; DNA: TGCGCCAGCAGCCAAGATTCGGTGTTTCCGGGATACGAGCAGTACTTC
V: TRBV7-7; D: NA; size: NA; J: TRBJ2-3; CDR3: CASSLDSADTQYF; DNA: TGTGCCAGCAGCTTAGATTCCGCAGATACGCAGTATTTT
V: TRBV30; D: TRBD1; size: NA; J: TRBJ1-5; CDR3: CAWRGTGYQPQHF; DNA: TGTGCCTGGAGAGGGACAGGGTATCAGCCCCAGCATTTT
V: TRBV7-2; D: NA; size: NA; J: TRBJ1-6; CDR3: CAGSLKGSPLHF; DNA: TGTGCCGGCAGCTTAAAGGGTTCACCCCTCCACTTT
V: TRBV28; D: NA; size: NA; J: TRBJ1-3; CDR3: CASSLEVDSISGNTIYF; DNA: TGTGCCAGCAGTTTAGAGGTCGACAGCATCTCTGGAAACACCATATATTTT
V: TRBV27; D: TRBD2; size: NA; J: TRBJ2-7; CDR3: CASSLSSGDYEQYF; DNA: TGTGCCAGCAGTTTGAGTAGCGGGGATTACGAGCAGTACTTC
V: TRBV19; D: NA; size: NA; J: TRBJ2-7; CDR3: CASSFVGGNYEQYF; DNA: TGTGCCAGTAGTTTCGTGGGGGGAAACTACGAGCAGTACTTC
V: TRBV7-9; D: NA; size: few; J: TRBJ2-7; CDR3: CASSLAQGRAYEQYF; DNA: TGTGCCAGCAGCTTAGCCCAGGGACGGGCCTACGAGCAGTACTTC
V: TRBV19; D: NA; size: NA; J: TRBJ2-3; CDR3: CASSSPVEDTDTQYF; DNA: TGTGCCAGTAGTTCCCCCGTTGAGGATACAGATACGCAGTATTTT
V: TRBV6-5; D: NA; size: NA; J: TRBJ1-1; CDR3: CASRPGLNTEAFF; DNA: TGTGCCAGCCGACCGGGCCTTAACACTGAAGCTTTCTTT
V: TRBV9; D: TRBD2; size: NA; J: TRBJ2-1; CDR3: CASSVAFLAGGYNEQFF; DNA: TGTGCCAGCAGCGTAGCGTTCCTAGCGGGGGGGTACAATGAGCAGTTCTTC
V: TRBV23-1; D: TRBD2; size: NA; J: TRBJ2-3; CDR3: CASYPPASGGATDTQYF; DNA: TGCGCCAGCTATCCGCCGGCTAGCGGGGGGGCCACAGATACGCAGTATTTT
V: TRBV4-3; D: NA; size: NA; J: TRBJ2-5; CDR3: CASSPDGGAQETQYF; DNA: TGCGCCAGCAGCCCGGACGGAGGGGCCCAAGAGACCCAGTACTTC